This T cell receptor (beta chain) was profiled in a study of blood T cell repertoires in COVID-19 (dated by TCRdb to about 2020). Study-wide context: Samples from collaborators originated in the United States, Italy and Spain and spanned both the acute and convalescent phases of COVID-19. The prospective study material was composed of cDNA or gDNA derived from T cells, B-cell-depleted T cells, or PBMCs. Deeply sampled blood TCRbeta repertoires from subjects exposed to, actively infected with, or recovered from COVID-19 were included in the dataset. The repertoires were made available in a free public database intended to serve as a resource for research on the immune response to SARS-CoV-2. Samples were obtained from the ongoing ImmuneRACE study (first 160 participants) and from some 1,200 subjects provided by 6 global collaborators. The sample metadata nearly always contained a de-identified subject ID, COVID-19 status, age in years and sex. Where HLA class I and class II types were available, the types were taken from metadata supplied by the sample provider, not from assay-based typing.

The research as a whole found: The quantity of clinical and demographic metadata differed by source and by participant and was supplied without curation.

The collaborating institutions used their own protocols to collect whole blood in K2EDTA tubes. For TCRbeta analysis, collaborators shipped samples in one of three forms: frozen whole blood, isolated PBMCs, or DNA extracted from either of those sample types. Remarks on this clone: No antigen is known for it. No clone much larger than this one lies a single base away; base qualities are absent.

TCRbeta CDR3 regions were amplified from genomic DNA using the immunoSEQ Assay, a bias-controlled multiplex PCR. For the original study's pipeline: The number of nucleated cells in each sample was estimated from the amplification of reference gene primers within the assay. To quantify the absolute abundance of each unique TCRbeta CDR3 rearrangement, sequence reads were collapsed and filtered. For each sample, productive Simpson clonality was calculated as the square root of Simpson's diversity index across productive rearrangements. TCRdb limited this immuneACCESS table to in-frame rearrangements with V and J called. A share of clones is missing; checked studies link under half to unresolved V genes, and the rest is unexplained. From that table come the V and J calls and clone size; the DNA was used to work out D and trimming. Within this sample are around 31,000 clones, with 75% to 90% of them counted one time only. The ten largest clonotypes hold around 30% of the sample.

The CDR3 starts with the cysteine, ends with the phenylalanine, and has 15 residues. The CDR3 DNA has 45 bases and is translated from base 1. Reading the germline V gene gives CDR1 MNHEY and CDR2 SVGAGI. Trimming leaves V shorter by 7 bases and J shorter by 7 bases, with the junction holding 12 bases beyond the gene matches. The receptor comes from a man older than 75 with acute or convalescent COVID-19. The chain is made from TRBV6-5 and TRBJ2-2, with 7 bases aligning to TRBD1. Sequencing was done on a sample of peripheral blood. In nucleotides, the sequence is TGTGCCAGCAACCCTAGGGGGACAGAGGTCGGGGAGCTGTTTTTT. Its translation is CASNPRGTEVGELFF.